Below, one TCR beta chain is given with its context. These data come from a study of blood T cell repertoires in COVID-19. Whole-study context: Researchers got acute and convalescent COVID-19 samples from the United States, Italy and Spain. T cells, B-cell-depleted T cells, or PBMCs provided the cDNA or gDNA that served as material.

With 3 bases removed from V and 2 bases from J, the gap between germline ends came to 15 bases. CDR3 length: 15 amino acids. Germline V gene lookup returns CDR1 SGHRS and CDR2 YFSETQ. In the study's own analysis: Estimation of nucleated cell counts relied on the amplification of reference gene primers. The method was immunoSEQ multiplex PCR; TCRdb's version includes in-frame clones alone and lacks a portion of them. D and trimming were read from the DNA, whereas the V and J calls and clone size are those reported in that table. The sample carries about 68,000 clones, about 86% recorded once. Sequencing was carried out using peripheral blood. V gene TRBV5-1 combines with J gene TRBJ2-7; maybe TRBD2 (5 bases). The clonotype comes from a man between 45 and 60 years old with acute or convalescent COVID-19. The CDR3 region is CASSSEETGAYEQYF. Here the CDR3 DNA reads TGCGCCAGCAGCTCGGAGGAGACCGGAGCCTACGAGCAGTACTTC.